The 8 T cell receptor beta chains below all came from one sample that was sequenced in a study of shared clonotypes between healthy human individuals. The assay was immunoSEQ multiplex PCR, and TCRdb's table has in-frame clones only and misses some. Seen here are 450,000 to 550,000 clones, roughly 78% observed once, and the top ten hold around 13%. The sequencing input was PBMCs. Source of these receptors: a woman between 40 and 50 years old in good health. Some clones in this sample may be carry-over from other donors' samples.

In its sample, this clone was seen once. V gene TRBV10-3 combines with J gene TRBJ2-3, with 7 bases matching TRBD2. Losses at the gene ends were 0 bases for V and 4 bases for J; bases not matched to a gene: 7. CDR3 length: 16 residues. The germline V gene encodes CDR1 ENHRY and CDR2 SYGVKD. The CDR3 spells CAISESREIGADTQYF. The CDR3 region has the DNA TGTGCCATCAGTGAGTCGCGGGAGATTGGCGCAGATACGCAGTATTTT.

The chain links TRBV19 to TRBJ1-5; D possibly corresponds to TRBD1 (5 bases). The V end was cut by 5 bases, the J end by 7 bases, with 9 bases between. The CDR3 loop spans 12 amino acids. CDR1 and CDR2 (germline): LNHDA, SQIVND (reference sequence). The CDR3 DNA follows: TGTGCCAGTAGTTACCAGGGACAGCCCCAGCATTTT. As protein: CASSYQGQPQHF. The whole variable domain, filled in from reference TRBV19 and TRBJ1-5, reads DGGITQSPKYLFRKEGQNVTLSCEQNLNHDAMYWYRQDPGQGLRLIYYSQIVNDFQKGDIAEGYSVSREKKESFPLTVTSAQKNPTAFYLCASSYQGQPQHFGDGTRLSIL.

The V gene is TRBV28, the J gene TRBJ2-7; D is ambiguous. The germline gives CDR1 MDHEN, CDR2 SYDVKM. Trimming took 6 bases from V and 6 from J, leaving 12 bases between them. The CDR3 spans 12 residues. DNA for the CDR3: TGTGCCAGCAGCCCCATCAAGCTCGAGCAGTACTTC. Translated, it gives CASSPIKLEQYF.

The V gene is TRBV27, the J gene TRBJ2-7, with D tentatively TRBD1 (5 bases). V was pared by 5 bases and J by 3 bases, with 14 bases between. Germline V gene data show CDR1 as MNHEY and CDR2 as SMNVEV (reference sequence). The CDR3 covers 14 residues. CDR3: CASSPRTLHYEQYF. CDR3 coding DNA: TGTGCCAGCAGTCCCCGGACACTCCACTACGAGCAGTACTTC.

The chain carries TRBV25-1 and TRBJ2-2, with TRBD2 matching 7 bases. Germline V gene data show CDR1 as MGHDK and CDR2 as SYGVNS. The CDR3 contains 17 residues. After removal of 1 base from V and 3 bases from J, the junction contained 8 bases not matched to a gene. CDR3 DNA sequence: TGTGCCAGCAGTGAATCTTGGGGGAGGGCCGACACCGGGGAGCTGTTTTTT. This gives the protein CASSESWGRADTGELFF.

The CDR3 DNA follows: TGCGCCAGCAGCCAAGAAGGACTAACAAACAATGAGCAGTTCTTC. Protein sequence: CASSQEGLTNNEQFF. The chain recombines TRBV4-1 with TRBJ2-1; tentatively, D is TRBD2 (6 bases). Per the germline V gene, CDR1 is MGHRA and CDR2 is YSYEKL. CDR3 length: 15 residues. V lost 0 bases, J lost 5 bases, and 11 bases lay in between.

This clone was detected only once. The chain joins TRBV29-1 to TRBJ1-5; no clear D. The CDR3 is made up of 15 amino acids. CDR1 is SQVTM and CDR2 is ANQGSEA in the germline V gene. Trimming took 3 bases from V and 2 from J, leaving 14 bases between them. The CDR3 DNA is TGCAGCGTTGATCTGGGAGGTGGAGGCAATCAGCCCCAGCATTTT. Translated: CSVDLGGGGNQPQHF.

The chain couples TRBV28 to TRBJ2-3; the D is unclear. The CDR3 sequence is 12 residues long. Trimming took off 8 bases at V and 0 bases at J, with 6 bases between the two ends. Germline CDR1 reads MDHEN; CDR2 reads SYDVKM. In nucleotides, the CDR3 is TGTGCCAGCCGAAGTAGCACAGATACGCAGTATTTT. Translation gives CASRSSTDTQYF.